The 16 T cell receptor beta chains listed next were all sequenced from one sample in a study of blood T cell repertoires in COVID-19. Repertoires were generated with immunoSEQ multiplex PCR, while TCRdb's copy carries only in-frame clones and drops some. The table includes over 200,000 clones, approximately 84% detected once. Sequences were obtained from peripheral blood. Receptor source: a woman aged 80 or over with COVID-19, enrolled during active disease.

This chain links TRBV5-1 with TRBJ1-4, with 7 bases aligning to TRBD1. The CDR3 length is 14 residues. V was clipped by 2 bases and J by 4 bases; unmatched bases: 2. The germline V gene encodes CDR1 SGHRS and CDR2 YFSETQ. The CDR3 spells CASSFGQVNEKLFF. CDR3 bases: TGCGCCAGCAGCTTCGGACAGGTTAATGAAAAACTGTTTTTT.

This clone is a singleton in its sample. This chain links TRBV5-1 with TRBJ2-7; 11 nucleotides align to TRBD1. V gave up 4 bases and J gave up 8 bases; unmatched junction bases: 8. Germline CDR1 is SGHRS and CDR2 is YFSETQ. This CDR3 is built from 14 residues. This CDR3 is CASSLGTGGMKQYF. CDR3 bases: TGCGCCAGCAGCCTAGGGACAGGGGGAATGAAGCAGTACTTC.

This chain connects TRBV24-1 to TRBJ2-1; TRBD2 matches at 10 bases. Germline-derived CDR1 and CDR2 are KGHDR and SFDVKD. V was pared by 4 bases and J by 7 bases, with 9 bases of the junction left unmatched. The CDR3 consists of 16 residues. The CDR3 region has the DNA TGTGCCACCAGTGACCCGGGACTAGCGAGACGGAATGAGCAGTTCTTC. Translated, it gives CATSDPGLARRNEQFF.

The J gene is TRBJ2-6, the V gene TRBV28; D might be TRBD1 (6 bases). The CDR3 length is 15 residues. Per the germline V gene, CDR1 is MDHEN and CDR2 is SYDVKM. Trimming took off 6 bases at V and 2 bases at J, with 11 bases between the two ends. This CDR3 reads CASSITGTGANVLTF. CDR3 in DNA: TGTGCCAGCAGCATCACAGGGACTGGGGCCAACGTCCTGACTTTC.

The rearrangement uses TRBV9 and TRBJ1-1; D is possibly TRBD1 (6 bases). Trimming cost V 3 bases and J 6 bases, with 12 bases left between them. The CDR3 length is 13 residues. CDR1 and CDR2 from the germline V gene are SGDLS and YYNGEE. CDR3 DNA sequence: TGTGCCAGCAGCGGTACAGGGAATGCTGAAGCTTTCTTT. This translates into CASSGTGNAEAFF.

This chain links TRBV7-9 with TRBJ1-4, with a weak D call TRBD1 (5 bases). CDR1 and CDR2 (germline): SEHNR, FQNEAQ (reference sequence). V shed 5 bases and J shed 7 bases, with 11 bases lying between them. This CDR3 is 13 amino acids long. The CDR3, as DNA: TGTGCCAGCAGCCCCAACGGGGGTGAAAAACTGTTTTTT. Amino acids: CASSPNGGEKLFF. Full variable domain (missing parts from reference TRBV7-9 and TRBJ1-4): DTGVSQNPRHKITKRGQNVTFRCDPISEHNRLYWYRQTLGQGPEFLTYFQNEAQLEKSRLLSDRFSAERPKGSFSTLEIQRTEQGDSAMYLCASSPNGGEKLFFGSGTQLSVL.

The V call is TRBV3-1 (or the pseudogene TRBV3-2), the J call TRBJ2-1, with TRBD1 matching over 11 bases. Germline loops: CDR1 LGHDT, CDR2 YNNKEL (reference sequence). CDR3 length equals 16 residues. With V trimmed by 2 bases and J by 9 bases, 9 bases remained unmatched. The DNA of the CDR3 is TGTGCCAGCAGCCAATGGGTCGGGACAGGGGGAAGTGAGCAGTTCTTC. It encodes CASSQWVGTGGSEQFF.

In DNA, the CDR3 is TGTGCCAGCAGTTTATTTGGTTCGGGACTAGCGGCTTACAATGAGCAGTTCTTC. Protein: CASSLFGSGLAAYNEQFF. J is TRBJ2-1 and V is TRBV27; the match to TRBD2 covers 11 bases. J gave up 4 bases and V 1 base, and 9 bases lay outside the gene matches. The CDR3 is made up of 18 amino acids. Germline V CDR1 and CDR2: MNHEY, SMNVEV (reference sequence).

The chain combines TRBV3-1 (or the pseudogene TRBV3-2) with TRBJ1-4; a possible D gene is TRBD1 (6 bases). V shed 4 bases and J shed 16 bases, with 19 bases lying between them. Germline CDR1 LGHDT, CDR2 YNNKEL (reference sequence). The CDR3 consists of 13 residues. CDR3 bases: TGTGCCAGCAGCCCCACGCCAAGGGGGAAGAGGTTTTTT. Translation: CASSPTPRGKRFF.

The chain carries TRBV28 and TRBJ1-1; 7 nucleotides agree with TRBD1. V shed 4 bases and J 5 bases; nucleotides not matched to a gene: 10. The CDR3 extends over 15 amino acids. Germline assignment: CDR1 MDHEN and CDR2 SYDVKM. CDR3 protein: CASSSRTGVGTEAFF. CDR3 coding DNA: TGTGCCAGCAGTTCCCGGACAGGTGTCGGGACTGAAGCTTTCTTT.

This clone was found a few times. The gene calls are TRBV19 and TRBJ2-1, with TRBD2 matching over 12 bases. The trim removed 10 bases at V and 4 bases at J, leaving 8 bases unmatched. This CDR3 is built from 15 residues. The germline gives CDR1 LNHDA, CDR2 SQIVND (reference sequence). CDR3 amino acids: CATSGLAGSYNEQFF. CDR3 nucleotide sequence: TGTGCCACGTCCGGACTAGCGGGGTCATACAATGAGCAGTTCTTC.

This clone was seen a handful of times. J is TRBJ2-1 and V is TRBV5-1, with 13 bases identical to TRBD2. V shed 2 bases, J shed 5 bases, and the junction held 10 bases outside the gene matches. The CDR3 contains 18 residues. Germline V gene lookup returns CDR1 SGHRS and CDR2 YFSETQ. The CDR3 reads CASSLTTSGGARNNEQFF. In DNA, the CDR3 is TGCGCCAGCAGCTTAACTACTAGCGGGGGGGCCCGGAACAATGAGCAGTTCTTC.

The gene calls are TRBV7-2 and TRBJ2-1; the D gene is possibly TRBD2 (7 bases). CDR3 size: 15 residues. V was clipped by 3 bases and J by 1 base, with 10 bases between them. The V gene's germline CDR1 is SGHTA and CDR2 FQGNSA. This chain's CDR3 is CASSLGGPSYNEQFF. CDR3 nucleotide sequence: TGTGCCAGCAGCTTGGGGGGGCCATCCTACAATGAGCAGTTCTTC. Full variable domain (outside the CDR3, taken from reference TRBV7-2 and TRBJ2-1): GAGVSQSPSNKVTEKGKDVELRCDPISGHTALYWYRQSLGQGLEFLIYFQGNSAPDKSGLPSDRFSAERTGGSVSTLTIQRTQQEDSAVYLCASSLGGPSYNEQFFGPGTRLTVL.

This clone was counted a single time. The chain couples TRBV3-1 (or the pseudogene TRBV3-2) to TRBJ1-1, with D tentatively TRBD1 (6 bases). The germline V gene encodes CDR1 LGHDT and CDR2 YNNKEL (reference sequence). This CDR3 has 14 residues. V was clipped by 5 bases and J by 1 base, with 11 bases between them. The DNA for the CDR3 is TGTGCCAGCAGCAGCCGACAGGCGAACACTGAAGCTTTCTTT. This encodes CASSSRQANTEAFF.

The genes are TRBV24-1 and TRBJ2-3, with 11 bases matching TRBD1. This CDR3 has 16 residues. Germline V CDR1 and CDR2: KGHDR, SFDVKD. V lost 3 bases, J lost 3 bases, and 4 bases stayed unmatched. The CDR3 sequence: CATSDPGTGGTDTQYF. The CDR3 DNA follows: TGTGCCACCAGTGATCCAGGGACAGGGGGGACAGATACGCAGTATTTT.

The rearrangement links TRBV9 to TRBJ2-7; the match to TRBD1 covers 7 bases. Unmatched junction bases numbered 13, after V lost 0 bases and J lost 1 base. The CDR3 totals 18 residues. Germline lookup yields CDR1 SGDLS and CDR2 YYNGEE. CDR3 protein: CASSVGTSSGTVSYEQYF. Here the CDR3 DNA reads TGTGCCAGCAGCGTAGGCACGTCCTCCGGGACAGTTTCCTACGAGCAGTACTTC.